The 31 T cell receptor beta chains below all came from one sample that was sequenced in a study of human T cells and chemical hapten exposure. As to time point: patch test 1, 2 weeks after DPC sensitization. Sample treatment: therapeutic diphenylcyclopropenone sensitization with weekly scalp DPC. One entry per CDR3 protein, called by TCRdb with MiXCR from the RACE reads. Of roughly 100,000 distinct CDR3 sequences listed, approximately 9.9% are singletons. The input for sequencing was whole blood, taken in connection with sensitization to the hapten diphenylcyclopropenone (DPC). The source is a middle-aged woman with alopecia areata. Some clones in this sample may be carry-over from other donors' samples.

This clonotype was seen at least ten times. The rearrangement uses TRBV7-9 and TRBJ2-3; perhaps TRBD1 as D (8 bases). Trimming removed 5 bases at V and 2 bases at J, with 20 bases between. Germline V gene data show CDR1 as SEHNR and CDR2 as FQNEAQ (reference sequence). The CDR3 spans 17 residues. The DNA of the CDR3 is TGTGCCAGCAGCACAGGGACAGGCGGGAGACACACAGATACGCAGTATTTT. It codes for CASSTGTGGRHTDTQYF. Full variable domain (missing parts from reference TRBV7-9 and TRBJ2-3): DTGVSQNPRHKITKRGQNVTFRCDPISEHNRLYWYRQTLGQGPEFLTYFQNEAQLEKSRLLSDRFSAERPKGSFSTLEIQRTEQGDSAMYLCASSTGTGGRHTDTQYFGPGTRLTVL.

Many counts were recorded for this clonotype. The genes are TRBV20-1 and TRBJ1-2; 10 bases are shared with TRBD1. This CDR3 has 13 amino acids. Germline CDR1 is DFQATT and CDR2 is SNEGSKA (reference sequence). Trimming at V came to 3 bases and at J to 7 bases, leaving 5 bases not matched to a gene. The CDR3 DNA is TGCAGTGCTAGCAGACAGGGGGCTAGTGGCTACACCTTC. Encoded protein: CSASRQGASGYTF.

This clonotype was picked up a small number of times. The rearrangement links TRBV28 to TRBJ2-7, with TRBD1 identical over 10 bases. The CDR3 covers 15 residues. CDR1 is MDHEN, CDR2 SYDVKM, per germline. Unmatched junction bases numbered 7, after V lost 4 bases and J lost 4 bases. The CDR3 coding sequence is TGTGCCAGCAGTTCTCCGGGACAGGGGACATACGAGCAGTACTTC. Its protein is CASSSPGQGTYEQYF.

This clonotype was recorded at least ten times. This chain uses TRBV7-9 with TRBJ1-5; a weak D match, TRBD1 (6 bases). Germline V CDR1 and CDR2: SEHNR, FQNEAQ (reference sequence). Trimming left V 1 base short and J 4 bases short, with 11 bases between. The CDR3 length is 15 residues. The DNA of the CDR3 is TGTGCCAGCAGCTTAGATGGGCAGGGGAATCAGCCCCAGCATTTT. Translated, it gives CASSLDGQGNQPQHF.

The chain carries TRBV29-1 and TRBJ2-7; TRBD2 matches at 9 bases. The V and J ends lost 3 bases and 3 bases, in that order; junction bases with no gene match: 6. This CDR3 comprises 14 residues. Germline values: CDR1 SQVTM, CDR2 ANQGSEA. In DNA form, the CDR3 reads TGCAGCGTTGAGAAAGGGACTAGCAACTACGAGCAGTACTTC. This gives the protein CSVEKGTSNYEQYF.

The chain employs TRBV12-3 or TRBV12-4 and TRBJ2-7; D possibly corresponds to TRBD1 (6 bases). The V end lost 6 bases, the J end lost 3 bases, and 15 bases lay between the germline ends. The CDR3 has 14 amino acids. The CDR3 reads CASRLGGSYYEQYF. The CDR3 coding sequence is TGTGCCAGCAGACTAGGGGGATCGTACTACGAGCAGTACTTC.

There are many counts of this clonotype. This chain joins TRBV20-1 and TRBJ2-1; the match to TRBD2 covers 12 bases. This CDR3 has 16 residues. Germline lookup yields CDR1 DFQATT and CDR2 SNEGSKA (reference sequence). Trimming took 6 bases from V and 9 from J; bases not matched to a gene: 15. The CDR3 nucleotides are TGCAGTGCGATGCTAGCGGGGGGGCAGAGGGGAGGTGAGCAGTTCTTC. Protein product: CSAMLAGGQRGGEQFF.

This clonotype was picked up a small number of times. The chain joins TRBV29-1 to TRBJ2-5, with 8 bases that match TRBD2. V shed 7 bases and J 2 bases; nucleotides not matched to a gene: 3. In germline, CDR1 is SQVTM, CDR2 ANQGSEA. This CDR3 has 12 residues. The CDR3 sequence: CSGSGSQETQYF. Written as DNA, the CDR3 is TGCAGCGGGAGCGGGAGTCAAGAGACCCAGTACTTC.

This clonotype was counted a few times. V is TRBV4-1 and J is TRBJ2-5, with D maybe TRBD2 (6 bases). The CDR3 is 15 amino acids. Per the germline V gene, CDR1 is MGHRA and CDR2 is YSYEKL. With 1 base removed from V and 1 base from J, the gap between germline ends came to 10 bases. CDR3 protein: CASSQAEGIQETQYF. DNA of the CDR3: TGCGCCAGCAGCCAAGCGGAGGGGATCCAAGAGACCCAGTACTTC.

This clonotype came up a few times. This rearrangement joins TRBV29-1 to TRBJ2-2; no clear D gene. This CDR3 comprises 14 residues. Deletions cut 4 bases from V and 1 base from J, with 10 bases between. The germline V gene has CDR1 SQVTM and CDR2 ANQGSEA. The CDR3, as DNA: TGCAGCGTTGGTCACAGTGGGAACACCGGGGAGCTGTTTTTT. This sequence encodes CSVGHSGNTGELFF.

The V gene is TRBV14, the J gene TRBJ1-3; no definite D call. The CDR3 extends over 11 amino acids. Germline CDR1 reads SGHDN; CDR2 reads FVKESK. The germline V and J ends were trimmed by 3 bases and 8 bases, with 5 bases remaining between them. CDR3 sequence: CASSQAYTIYF. The CDR3 bases are TGTGCCAGCAGCCAGGCATACACCATATATTTT.

This clonotype was observed at least ten times. The chain uses TRBV28 and TRBJ2-4; D is undetermined. V was cut by 6 bases and J by 6 bases, with 12 bases left in between. The germline V gene encodes CDR1 MDHEN and CDR2 SYDVKM. The CDR3 is made up of 13 amino acids. The CDR3 region is CASSLYSGNIQYF. In nucleotides, the CDR3 is TGTGCCAGCAGCCTATACTCCGGAAACATTCAGTACTTC. The variable domain in full, with the rest retrieved from reference TRBV28 and TRBJ2-4, is DVKVTQSSRYLVKRTGEKVFLECVQDMDHENMFWYRQDPGLGLRLIYFSYDVKMKEKGDIPEGYSVSREKKERFSLILESASTNQTSMYLCASSLYSGNIQYFGAGTRLSVL.

This clonotype was seen at least ten times. The chain uses TRBV9 and TRBJ1-4, with D tentatively TRBD1 (5 bases). This CDR3 comprises 14 residues. Germline CDR1 is SGDLS and CDR2 is YYNGEE. With 4 bases removed from V and 7 bases from J, the gap between germline ends came to 14 bases. Written as DNA, the CDR3 is TGTGCCAGCAGCCTGGGACTTGTGGCTGAAAAACTGTTTTTT. Its translation is CASSLGLVAEKLFF.

V usage is TRBV18 and J usage is TRBJ1-1; D might be TRBD1 (5 bases). The CDR3 extends over 16 amino acids. Germline-derived CDR1 and CDR2 are KGHSH and LQKENI. V lost 2 bases and J 1 base, leaving 14 bases between the germline ends. As DNA, the CDR3 is TGTGCCAGCTCACCAGGGGCCGGTGGGCGGAACACTGAAGCTTTCTTT. Amino acids: CASSPGAGGRNTEAFF.

This clonotype came up a few times. This chain joins TRBV19 and TRBJ1-1; D unclear. The CDR3 spans 14 residues. Germline V lookup: CDR1 LNHDA, CDR2 SQIVND (reference sequence). V was cut by 6 bases and J by 0 bases, with 11 bases left in between. This chain's CDR3 is CASRQSLMNTEAFF. For the CDR3, the DNA is TGTGCCAGTAGACAGTCCCTAATGAACACTGAAGCTTTCTTT.

This clonotype was detected many times. The chain is built from TRBV7-2 and TRBJ2-1; 8 bases fit TRBD2. Trimming cost V 5 bases and J 2 bases; bases outside gene matches: 5. This CDR3 region has 15 residues. Germline V CDR1 and CDR2: SGHTA, FQGNSA. The CDR3 DNA follows: TGTGCCAGCAGCGGGCGGGGGGATCCCTACAATGAGCAGTTCTTC. This codes for CASSGRGDPYNEQFF.

This clonotype was detected only a few times. The genes are TRBV15 and TRBJ1-6; tentative D call: TRBD1 (6 bases). CDR1 LNHNV and CDR2 YYDKDF come from the germline V gene (reference sequence). The CDR3 consists of 14 residues. Trimming shortened V by 5 bases and J by 7 bases, and 12 bases separated the two germline ends. In nucleotides, the CDR3 is TGTGCCACCAGCCCGACAGGAGGCAATTCACCCCTCCACTTT. Its translation: CATSPTGGNSPLHF.

The rearrangement links TRBV18 to TRBJ2-2; tentative D call: TRBD1 (6 bases). The V end was cut by 0 bases, the J end by 6 bases, with 11 bases between. CDR1 is KGHSH and CDR2 is LQKENI in the germline V gene. This CDR3 has 15 residues. The CDR3 loop reads CASSPPNRAAGELFF. CDR3 bases: TGTGCCAGCTCACCACCGAACAGGGCGGCCGGGGAGCTGTTTTTT.

This CDR3 is CASTRVRQLSSGNTIYF. CDR3 in DNA: TGTGCCAGCACTAGAGTACGACAGCTTTCCTCTGGAAACACCATATATTTT. The gene calls are TRBV6-1 and TRBJ1-3, with a weak D call TRBD1 (5 bases). This CDR3 spans 17 amino acids. Germline V gene lookup returns CDR1 MNHNS and CDR2 SASEGT. V lost 7 bases and J 0 bases, leaving 19 bases between the germline ends.

This clonotype was detected many times. This rearrangement joins TRBV6-2 or TRBV6-3 to TRBJ2-2; D gene uncertain. The germline V and J ends were trimmed by 0 bases and 5 bases, with 13 bases remaining between them. This CDR3 is built from 16 residues. Germline CDR1 is MNHEY and CDR2 is SVGEGT. CDR3 coding DNA: TGTGCCAGCAGTTACTCGATATTTCCCGAAACCGGGGAGCTGTTTTTT. As protein: CASSYSIFPETGELFF.

The chain recombines TRBV20-1 with TRBJ2-7; 13 bases agree with TRBD2. This CDR3 has 13 residues. In germline, CDR1 is DFQATT, CDR2 SNEGSKA (reference sequence). The junction had 5 bases not matched to a gene; V was cut back by 6 bases and J by 6 bases. The CDR3 DNA sequence: TGCAGTGCCAGCGGACTAGCGGGAGTCGAGCAGTACTTC. Protein: CSASGLAGVEQYF.

With regard to this clonotype: Just one base apart from a much larger clone, this may be a read error. V and J are TRBV6-2 or TRBV6-3 and TRBJ1-3; the D is unclear. The V gene's germline CDR1 is MNHEY and CDR2 SVGEGT. CDR3 length equals 13 residues. CDR3 protein: CASRLNTGNTVYF. The CDR3 DNA follows: TGTGCCAGCAGGCTAAATACGGGAAACACCGTATATTTT.

This clonotype was observed many times. The chain combines TRBV29-1 with TRBJ2-3, with a possible D match to TRBD2 (5 bases). CDR3 length: 15 residues. Per the germline V gene, CDR1 is SQVTM and CDR2 is ANQGSEA. V dropped 5 bases and J dropped 2 bases, with 17 bases sitting between them. CDR3 in DNA: TGCAGCGTTTACGGGCGGAGGACCTCCACAGATACGCAGTATTTT. This gives the protein CSVYGRRTSTDTQYF.

In this sample, this clonotype turned up a few times. The rearrangement joins TRBV12-3 or TRBV12-4 to TRBJ1-5, with TRBD1 as a possible D gene (5 bases). The ends were cut back, 4 bases at V and 1 base at J, with 14 bases in the middle. The length of the CDR3 is 16 residues. In nucleotides, the CDR3 is TGTGCCAGCAGTTCAACAGGAGGTACCAGCAATCAGCCCCAGCATTTT. Its translation: CASSSTGGTSNQPQHF.

This clonotype was detected only a few times. The chain links TRBV18 to TRBJ1-1; 8 bases match TRBD1. V lost 4 bases and J lost 5; bases outside the gene matches: 12. The germline V gene encodes CDR1 KGHSH and CDR2 LQKENI. There are 16 residues in the CDR3. The CDR3 protein is CASSRGTRTGKTEAFF. In nucleotides, the CDR3 is TGTGCCAGCTCACGGGGGACTAGGACAGGGAAGACTGAAGCTTTCTTT.

The chain carries TRBV6-5 and TRBJ2-3; possibly TRBD1 for D (7 bases). Germline V gene sequence: CDR1 MNHEY, CDR2 SVGAGI. This CDR3 is built from 14 residues. Trimming cost V 10 bases and J 6 bases, with 20 bases left between them. As DNA, the CDR3 is TGTGCCAACACTTCGGGGGTAGGGGGCGATACGCAGTATTTT. Its protein product is CANTSGVGGDTQYF.

This clonotype turned up a few times. The chain joins TRBV4-1 to TRBJ2-1; D possibly corresponds to TRBD1 (6 bases). This CDR3 is built from 16 residues. Deletions cut 1 base from V and 7 bases from J, with 17 bases between. The germline gives CDR1 MGHRA, CDR2 YSYEKL. The CDR3 here is CASSQGLRGPGNEQFF. The DNA of the CDR3 is TGCGCCAGCAGCCAAGGACTCAGGGGCCCAGGTAATGAGCAGTTCTTC.

A single count supports this clonotype. The chain is built from TRBV6-2 or TRBV6-3 and TRBJ2-1; TRBD2 matches at 12 bases. Germline trimming cut 7 bases from V and 10 bases from J; bases unmatched to any gene: 8. The CDR3 has 14 residues. Per the germline V gene, CDR1 is MNHEY and CDR2 is SVGEGT. The CDR3 reads CASIGLAGPLEQFF. CDR3 DNA sequence: TGTGCCAGCATTGGACTAGCGGGGCCCCTAGAGCAGTTCTTC.

This clonotype was observed at least ten times. V usage is TRBV12-3 or TRBV12-4 and J usage is TRBJ1-3; TRBD1 matches at 8 bases. The V and J ends lost 5 bases and 5 bases, in that order; junction bases with no gene match: 5. This CDR3 is 14 amino acids long. CDR3: CASSRGQARNTIYF. The DNA for the CDR3 is TGTGCCAGCAGTCGGGGACAGGCGAGAAACACCATATATTTT.

This clonotype appeared a single time. This chain joins TRBV29-1 and TRBJ2-7; D uncertain. V dropped 4 bases and J dropped 7 bases, with 23 bases sitting between them. This CDR3 has 15 residues. Germline V gives CDR1 SQVTM, CDR2 ANQGSEA. CDR3 sequence: CSVAFLTSSLKEQYF. CDR3 sequence (DNA): TGCAGCGTTGCCTTTCTAACCTCTTCCCTAAAGGAGCAGTACTTC.

This clonotype was seen only a few times. This rearrangement joins TRBV11-3 to TRBJ1-1; tentative D call: TRBD1 (6 bases). The CDR3 totals 17 residues. CDR1 is SGHNT and CDR2 is YENEEA in the germline V gene. V was pared by 1 base and J by 0 bases, with 15 bases between. In DNA form, the CDR3 reads TGTGCCAGCAGCTTAGGTCTAGGGACAAACATGAACACTGAAGCTTTCTTT. Translated: CASSLGLGTNMNTEAFF.